The T cell receptor beta chain under discussion was sequenced for a study of beta chain features in type 1 diabetes. Across the study: Patients shared similar age, gender and cell yields with healthy donors. General study results and limits: The study notes PCR might favor shorter templates equally in patients and controls. TCRB CDR3 length was moderately but significantly reduced in all four CD4+ subsets of Type 1 diabetes patients.

The sequenced template was cDNA made from the entire isolated RNA. Sequenced by immunoSEQ multiplex PCR; TCRdb stores in-frame clones only, minus some. Of hundreds of thousands of clones listed, about 12% are singletons. Every sorted population was more than 98% pure. This CDR3 is built from 14 residues. Germline V CDR1 and CDR2: SGHTA, FQGNSA. The V gene lost 1 base and the J gene lost 5 bases, with 9 bases spanning the gap. In this sample, this clone turned up a few times. Its antigen remains unidentified. Sequenced: naive CD4+ T cells from blood. This TCR came from a man in his late teens or twenties in good health. The chain joins TRBV7-2 to TRBJ2-1; D is possibly TRBD2 (5 bases). The CDR3 DNA reads as TGTGCCAGCAGCTTAGGCGGGTTAGACAATGAGCAGTTCTTC. Protein sequence: CASSLGGLDNEQFF.